This T cell receptor beta chain was documented in a study of blood T cell repertoires in COVID-19. The study assigned cohorts using participant-reported clinical history. The V and J ends lost 0 bases and 3 bases, in that order; junction bases with no gene match: 5. This CDR3 has 16 residues. CDR1 and CDR2 from the germline V gene are LGHNA and YNFKEQ. Produced via immunoSEQ multiplex PCR; TCRdb's table is partial and in-frame only. Among 130,000 to 150,000 clones listed, 85% to 90% were seen once. This TCR derives from a woman aged 30 to 39 with acute COVID-19. Source material: PBMCs or T cells enriched from blood (not recorded which). This sequence joins TRBV4-2 and TRBJ2-7; 10 bases fit TRBD2. The CDR3 region has the DNA TGTGCCAGCAGCCAAGAAGTAACTAGCGGGAACTACGAGCAGTACTTC. Its translation: CASSQEVTSGNYEQYF.